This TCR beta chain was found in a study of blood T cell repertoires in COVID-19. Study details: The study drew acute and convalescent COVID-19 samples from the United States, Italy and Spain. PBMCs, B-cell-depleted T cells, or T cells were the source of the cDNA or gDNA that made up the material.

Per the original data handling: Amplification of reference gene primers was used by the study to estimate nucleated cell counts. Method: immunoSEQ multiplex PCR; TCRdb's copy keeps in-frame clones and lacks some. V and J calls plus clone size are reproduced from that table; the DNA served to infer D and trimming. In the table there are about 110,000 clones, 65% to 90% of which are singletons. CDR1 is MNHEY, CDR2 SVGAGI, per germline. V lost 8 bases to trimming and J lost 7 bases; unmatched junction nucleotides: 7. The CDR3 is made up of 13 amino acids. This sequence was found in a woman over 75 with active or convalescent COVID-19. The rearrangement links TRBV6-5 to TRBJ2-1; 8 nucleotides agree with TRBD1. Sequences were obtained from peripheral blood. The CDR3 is CASRWDRLNEQFF. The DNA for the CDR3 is TGTGCCAGCCGCTGGGACAGGCTTAATGAGCAGTTCTTC.